The entry below describes one TCR beta chain. Germline loops: CDR1 MNHEY, CDR2 SVGEGT. The CDR3 is made up of 15 amino acids. Between the trimmed V and J ends, which lost 2 bases and 2 bases, there was a span of 12 bases. These data belong to a study of blood T cells in healthy people across ages. Sample-barcoded 5' priming and a J-beta primer mix drove a second PCR of about 7 to 12 cycles. TCRdb ran MiXCR on the 5' RACE reads and lists one entry per CDR3 protein. The table lists hundreds of thousands of distinct CDR3 sequences, around two fifths of them singletons, with 30% in the top ten. The sequence came from an older man in good health. Input material: blood. The chain is built from TRBV6-2 or TRBV6-3 and TRBJ1-2, with a weak D call TRBD1 (6 bases). The DNA for the CDR3 is TGTGCCAGCAGTTACGCAGGGGAGCTAAACTATGGCTACACCTTC. Translating it yields CASSYAGELNYGYTF.